Shown below are 8 T cell receptor beta chains from a single sample sequenced in a study of blood T cell repertoires in COVID-19. Clones were read by immunoSEQ multiplex PCR, and TCRdb kept only the in-frame ones, dropping some. The sample carries around 68,000 clones, 65% to 85% recorded once. The sequencing sample was made of peripheral blood. Receptors were obtained from a woman in her forties or fifties with acute or convalescent COVID-19.

This sequence joins TRBV20-1 and TRBJ1-6, with D perhaps matching TRBD1 (6 bases). The germline V and J ends were trimmed by 3 bases and 7 bases, with 13 bases remaining between them. Germline loops: CDR1 DFQATT, CDR2 SNEGSKA (reference sequence). This CDR3 region has 14 residues. The CDR3 DNA sequence: TGCAGTGCTAGTCAGGGGCCGGAAAATTCACCCCTCCACTTT. It is translated as CSASQGPENSPLHF.

The chain has TRBV19 and TRBJ2-6, with a tentative D call TRBD2 (5 bases). The CDR3 has 16 amino acids. CDR1 and CDR2 (germline): LNHDA, SQIVND (reference sequence). The germline V and J ends were trimmed by 3 bases and 0 bases, with 9 bases remaining between them. The CDR3 nucleotides are TGTGCCAGTAGTATCGAGGGTAGCTCTGGGGCCAACGTCCTGACTTTC. Amino acid sequence: CASSIEGSSGANVLTF.

This chain links TRBV6-4 with TRBJ2-3; possibly TRBD2 for D (6 bases). From germline, CDR1 is MRHNA and CDR2 SNTAGT. V lost 5 bases, J lost 6 bases, and 24 bases lay in between. CDR3 length: 17 amino acids. The CDR3 protein is CASSSIGTFSTVDTQYF. DNA for the CDR3: TGTGCCAGCAGTTCTATCGGGACTTTTAGTACAGTGGATACGCAGTATTTT.

The chain is built from TRBV5-1 and TRBJ2-1, with 7 nucleotides matching TRBD2. The V segment lost 2 bases and the J segment 2 bases; nucleotides outside the gene matches: 1. The germline CDR1 and CDR2 sequences are SGHRS and YFSETQ. The CDR3 sequence is 14 residues long. The CDR3 DNA follows: TGCGCCAGCAGCTTTAGCGGGCCCTACAATGAGCAGTTCTTC. Protein product: CASSFSGPYNEQFF.

CDR3 nucleotides: TGTGCCAGCAGCTTGACTAGCGGCCCCGATACGCAGTATTTT. Translation: CASSLTSGPDTQYF. This sequence joins TRBV7-2 and TRBJ2-3, with 9 bases lining up with TRBD2. Germline-derived CDR1 and CDR2 are SGHTA and FQGNSA. CDR3 length: 14 residues. The V gene end was trimmed by 3 bases and the J gene end by 6 bases; junction bases not matched to a gene: 4.

The rearrangement uses TRBV1 and TRBJ2-3; TRBD2 reflects the table's D call only, with no check against the DNA. TRBV1 is recorded as a pseudogene. The CDR3 loop spans 22 amino acids. The CDR3 sequence: CTSSNTRYLSGSRNSSTDTQYF. The CDR3 coding sequence is TGCACCAGCAGCAACACGAGATATCTGAGCGGATCACGAAACTCTAGCACAGATACGCAGTATTTT.

This clone was recorded only once. This chain joins TRBV5-1 and TRBJ1-1; a possible D gene is TRBD1 (6 bases). Trimming shortened V by 0 bases and J by 5 bases, and 14 bases separated the two germline ends. The CDR3 loop spans 15 amino acids. Germline lookup yields CDR1 SGHRS and CDR2 YFSETQ. CDR3 loop: CASSLAGGARTEAFF. The CDR3 nucleotides are TGCGCCAGCAGCTTGGCCGGGGGGGCGAGGACTGAAGCTTTCTTT. Together with reference TRBV5-1 and TRBJ1-1, the CDR3 gives the full variable domain: KAGVTQTPRYLIKTRGQQVTLSCSPISGHRSVSWYQQTPGQGLQFLFEYFSETQRNKGNFPGRFSGRQFSNSRSEMNVSTLELGDSALYLCASSLAGGARTEAFFGQGTRLTVV.

The chain uses TRBV5-1 and TRBJ1-1; TRBD1 is a possible D gene (6 bases). Germline CDR1 reads SGHRS; CDR2 reads YFSETQ. The V gene lost 1 base and the J gene lost 3 bases, with 13 bases spanning the gap. This CDR3 comprises 15 residues. The CDR3 protein is CASSLLPSGDTEAFF. The CDR3 DNA follows: TGCGCCAGCAGCTTGTTGCCCTCAGGGGACACTGAAGCTTTCTTT.